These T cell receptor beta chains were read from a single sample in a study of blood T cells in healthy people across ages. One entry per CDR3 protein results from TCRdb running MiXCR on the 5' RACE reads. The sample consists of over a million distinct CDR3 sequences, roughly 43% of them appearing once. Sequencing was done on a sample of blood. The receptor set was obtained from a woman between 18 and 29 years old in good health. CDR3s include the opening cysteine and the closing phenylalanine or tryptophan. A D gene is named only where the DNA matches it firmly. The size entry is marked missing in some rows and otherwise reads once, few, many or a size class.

CASSGITNEKLFF,TGTGCCAGCAGTGGGATAACTAATGAAAAACTGTTTTTT,TRBV6-5,NA,TRBJ1-4,NA
CASSVGSSGDNEQFF,TGTGCCAGCAGCGTAGGATCTAGCGGGGATAATGAGCAGTTCTTC,TRBV9,TRBD2,TRBJ2-1,many
CASSLWTSGGETRYF,TGTGCCAGCAGCTTATGGACTAGCGGGGGTGAGACCCGGTACTTC,TRBV11-2,TRBD2,TRBJ2-5,NA
CASSQDRSTRLTQYF,TGCGCCAGCAGCCAAGATCGTTCGACGAGGCTTACGCAGTATTTT,TRBV4-3,NA,TRBJ2-3,NA
CASSQEGRGSSYEQYF,TGCGCCAGCAGCCAAGAGGGACGGGGAAGCTCCTACGAGCAGTACTTC,TRBV4-3,NA,TRBJ2-7,few
CASSQNRGGNEQFF,TGCGCCAGCAGCCAGAACAGGGGCGGTAATGAGCAGTTCTTC,TRBV4-3,TRBD1,TRBJ2-1,NA
CATSRGRTSGYEQYF,TGTGCCACCAGCAGAGGACGGACTAGCGGCTACGAGCAGTACTTC,TRBV15,TRBD2,TRBJ2-7,few
CASSLSKALWDNYNEQFF,TGTGCCAGCAGTTTATCGAAGGCTTTGTGGGACAACTACAATGAGCAGTTCTTC,TRBV27,NA,TRBJ2-1,NA
CASSNAGSYGYTF,TGTGCCAGCAGTAACGCCGGGAGCTATGGCTACACCTTC,TRBV6-5,NA,TRBJ1-2,few
CASREGQGAQEKLFF,TGTGCCAGCAGGGAAGGACAGGGGGCCCAGGAAAAACTGTTTTTT,TRBV12-3/TRBV12-4,TRBD1,TRBJ1-4,few
CASSSLLTGNEQYF,TGTGCCAGCAGCTCCCTTCTTACAGGGAACGAGCAGTACTTC,TRBV7-2,NA,TRBJ2-7,NA
CASSLYIQMNTEAFF,TGTGCCAGCAGTTTATACATACAAATGAACACTGAAGCTTTCTTT,TRBV27,NA,TRBJ1-1,NA
CASATDRQEQYF,TGTGCCAGCGCAACGGATCGACAGGAGCAGTACTTC,TRBV18,NA,TRBJ2-7,NA
CASSQSPGLTGELFF,TGCGCCAGCAGCCAATCTCCGGGCCTCACCGGGGAGCTGTTTTTT,TRBV4-1,NA,TRBJ2-2,NA
CASQGQSYPYEQYF,TGCGCCAGCCAGGGACAGTCGTATCCCTACGAGCAGTACTTC,TRBV5-1,TRBD1,TRBJ2-7,NA
CASSQEGGRVPTEAFF,TGTGCCAGCAGCCAAGAAGGGGGTAGGGTACCAACTGAAGCTTTCTTT,TRBV3-1,NA,TRBJ1-1,NA
CASSLDSGPSTDTQYF,TGTGCCAGCAGCTTGGATAGCGGCCCCAGCACAGATACGCAGTATTTT,TRBV5-6,NA,TRBJ2-3,few
CASTDGAHNEQFF,TGTGCCAGCACCGATGGGGCCCACAATGAGCAGTTCTTC,TRBV6-1,NA,TRBJ2-1,NA
CASSLYGTGRREQFF,TGTGCCAGCAGCTTATACGGGACCGGAAGGCGTGAGCAGTTCTTC,TRBV7-2,NA,TRBJ2-1,NA
CATSKLSTGVSYNEQFF,TGTGCCACCAGCAAATTATCTACTGGCGTATCCTACAATGAGCAGTTCTTC,TRBV15,NA,TRBJ2-1,once
CASSLSRYGDGYTF,TGCGCCAGCAGCTTGTCCAGGTACGGCGATGGCTACACCTTC,TRBV5-1,NA,TRBJ1-2,NA
CASSPDLGYYGYTF,TGTGCCAGCAGCCCGGACCTCGGTTACTATGGCTACACCTTC,TRBV7-2,NA,TRBJ1-2,many
CSVAQGAEAFF,TGCAGCGTGGCACAGGGAGCTGAAGCTTTCTTT,TRBV29-1,NA,TRBJ1-1,NA
CASRFDRRAYEQYF,TGTGCCAGCAGATTCGACAGGAGGGCCTACGAGCAGTACTTC,TRBV5-5,NA,TRBJ2-7,NA
CASSQLGTGVTEAFF,TGCGCCAGCAGCCAATTGGGGACAGGGGTCACTGAAGCTTTCTTT,TRBV4-3,TRBD1,TRBJ1-1,NA
CASSTQEWLQETQYF,TGTGCCAGTAGTACCCAAGAATGGCTCCAGGAGACCCAGTACTTC,TRBV19,NA,TRBJ2-5,NA
CSAGQGATTEAFF,TGCAGCGCCGGACAGGGGGCAACCACTGAAGCTTTCTTT,TRBV29-1,TRBD1,TRBJ1-1,NA
CASSQNWGAKNIQYF,TGTGCCAGCAGCCAAAATTGGGGGGCCAAAAACATTCAGTACTTC,TRBV3-1,NA,TRBJ2-4,few
CASRVGSTDTQYF,TGTGCCAGCAGGGTAGGGAGCACAGATACGCAGTATTTT,TRBV14,NA,TRBJ2-3,few
CASSHWDISYNEQFF,TGTGCCAGCAGTCACTGGGACATCTCCTACAATGAGCAGTTCTTC,TRBV7-8,NA,TRBJ2-1,NA
CASSFPDTYNSPLHF,TGTGCCAGCAGTTTTCCGGACACATATAATTCACCCCTCCACTTT,TRBV28,NA,TRBJ1-6,NA
CASSPNPRLSNQPQHF,TGTGCCAGCAGCCCTAACCCTCGCTTAAGCAATCAGCCCCAGCATTTT,TRBV7-2,NA,TRBJ1-5,NA
CASRKTGGDTIYF,TGTGCCAGCAGAAAGACAGGGGGCGACACCATATATTTT,TRBV2,TRBD1,TRBJ1-3,once
CASSPSSGISYEQYF,TGTGCCAGCTCACCATCTAGCGGGATTTCCTACGAGCAGTACTTC,TRBV18,TRBD2,TRBJ2-7,NA
CASKTGSSYNEQFF,TGCGCCAGCAAGACAGGGAGCTCCTACAATGAGCAGTTCTTC,TRBV4-1,TRBD1,TRBJ2-1,many
CASNPRRSGSGTEAFF,TGTGCCAGCAACCCGAGGCGGTCAGGGTCGGGGACTGAAGCTTTCTTT,TRBV7-2,NA,TRBJ1-1,once
CSVEEPDSPYEQYF,TGCAGCGTTGAAGAGCCGGACAGCCCCTACGAGCAGTACTTC,TRBV29-1,NA,TRBJ2-7,NA
CASSPTGGIYEQFF,TGTGCCAGCAGCCCAACAGGGGGGATTTACGAGCAGTTCTTC,TRBV7-2,TRBD1,TRBJ2-1,NA
CASSFNVGQETQYF,TGTGCCAGCAGTTTTAACGTAGGGCAAGAGACCCAGTACTTC,TRBV12-3/TRBV12-4,NA,TRBJ2-5,NA
CATSSFVGLNYNEQYF,TGTGCCACCAGCAGCTTTGTGGGGCTTAACTACAATGAGCAGTACTTC,TRBV15,NA,TRBJ2-7,NA
CASQGGVNTEAFF,TGCGCCAGCCAGGGGGGAGTGAACACTGAAGCTTTCTTT,TRBV5-1,TRBD1,TRBJ1-1,NA
CASSSTVFSTDTQYF,TGTGCCAGTAGCTCTACAGTCTTTAGCACAGATACGCAGTATTTT,TRBV19,NA,TRBJ2-3,NA
CAWSVQPGIRYEQYF,TGTGCCTGGAGTGTACAGCCAGGGATTAGGTACGAGCAGTACTTC,TRBV30,NA,TRBJ2-7,NA
CASSRGDSGTQYF,TGTGCCAGCAGCCGTGGGGACAGCGGGACCCAGTACTTC,TRBV28,TRBD1,TRBJ2-5,NA
CASSQRPYEQYF,TGCGCCAGCAGCCAAAGACCATACGAGCAGTACTTC,TRBV4-1,NA,TRBJ2-7,many
CAIGEDRGSYEQYF,TGTGCCATCGGTGAAGACAGGGGTTCCTACGAGCAGTACTTC,TRBV10-3,TRBD1,TRBJ2-7,NA
CSVEAYPATQYF,TGCAGCGTTGAAGCCTACCCAGCGACGCAGTATTTT,TRBV29-1,NA,TRBJ2-3,NA
CASSLGTSGSPSYEQYF,TGTGCCAGCAGCTTAGGGACTAGCGGGAGCCCCTCCTACGAGCAGTACTTC,TRBV7-8,TRBD2,TRBJ2-7,NA
CASSQGGGETQYF,TGTGCCAGCAGCCAAGGCGGGGGGGAGACCCAGTACTTC,TRBV3-1,TRBD2,TRBJ2-5,NA
CASGFYDEQYF,TGTGCCAGCGGGTTCTACGACGAGCAGTACTTC,TRBV12-3/TRBV12-4,NA,TRBJ2-7,NA
CASSQMTGGSTDTQYF,TGTGCCAGCAGCCAGATGACCGGGGGATCCACAGATACGCAGTATTTT,TRBV7-2,NA,TRBJ2-3,NA
CASSLTYTVQSSYNEQFF,TGTGCCAGCAGCTTAACCTACACCGTCCAGAGCTCCTACAATGAGCAGTTCTTC,TRBV7-2,NA,TRBJ2-1,NA
CASSPAGGNHPQHF,TGTGCCAGCAGTCCCGCTGGAGGTAATCACCCCCAGCATTTT,TRBV7-9,NA,TRBJ1-5,NA
CASSLRTSPVGVQFF,TGTGCCAGCAGTTTAAGGACTAGTCCGGTCGGCGTGCAGTTCTTC,TRBV27,TRBD2,TRBJ2-1,NA